These 21 T cell receptor beta chains originate from one sample sequenced in a study of T cell responses to AZD1222 COVID-19 vaccine. Assay used: immunoSEQ multiplex PCR; TCRdb lists only in-frame clones, some missing. The sample yields around 180,000 clones, about 87% seen once. Sequenced material: peripheral blood, taken on day 0 of AZD1222 vaccination. The source is an adult in good health.

This clone came up once. V and J are TRBV20-1 and TRBJ2-5, with TRBD2 identical over 8 bases. J was trimmed by 5 bases and V by 3 bases; bases with no gene match: 14. Germline V CDR1 and CDR2: DFQATT, SNEGSKA (reference sequence). CDR3 length equals 16 residues. CDR3 residues: CSASWAESGGGETQYF. Written as DNA, the CDR3 is TGCAGTGCTAGTTGGGCTGAGAGCGGGGGAGGCGAGACCCAGTACTTC.

The chain employs TRBV6-2 or TRBV6-3 and TRBJ1-2; D is ambiguous. Trimming removed 6 bases at V and 7 bases at J, with 12 bases between. The CDR3 loop spans 12 amino acids. The V gene's germline CDR1 is MNHEY and CDR2 SVGEGT. CDR3 coding DNA: TGTGCCAGCAGCGATCCCAGTGGTGGCTACACCTTC. Translating gives CASSDPSGGYTF.

This chain joins TRBV7-3 and TRBJ2-5; TRBD2 matches 12 bases. Unmatched junction bases numbered 10, after V lost 1 base and J lost 4 bases. There are 18 residues in the CDR3. Per the germline V gene, CDR1 is SGHTA and CDR2 is FQGTGA. The CDR3 region has the DNA TGTGCCAGCAGCTTAAAAAGTATCGCTAGCGGGAGGGGAGAGACCCAGTACTTC. Translated, it gives CASSLKSIASGRGETQYF. Variable domain in full (rest from reference TRBV7-3 and TRBJ2-5): GAGVSQTPSNKVTEKGKYVELRCDPISGHTALYWYRQSLGQGPEFLIYFQGTGAADDSGLPNDRFFAVRPEGSVSTLKIQRTERGDSAVYLCASSLKSIASGRGETQYFGPGTRLLVL.

The rearrangement joins TRBV5-5 to TRBJ2-5; D perhaps matches TRBD2 (5 bases). Per germline, CDR1 SGHKS and CDR2 YYEKEE (reference sequence). This CDR3 has 13 residues. V was clipped by 7 bases and J by 5 bases, with 15 bases between them. CDR3 DNA sequence: TGTGCCAGCTGTGATTCGGGGTTGGAGACCCAGTACTTC. This sequence encodes CASCDSGLETQYF. Filled out from reference TRBV5-5 and TRBJ2-5, the complete variable domain reads DAGVTQSPTHLIKTRGQQVTLRCSPISGHKSVSWYQQVLGQGPQFIFQYYEKEERGRGNFPDRFSARQFPNYSSELNVNALLLGDSALYLCASCDSGLETQYFGPGTRLLVL.

About this clone itself: Other DNA sequences in the sample encode the same CDR3. The gene calls are TRBV5-1 and TRBJ2-5; the D gene is possibly TRBD1 (5 bases). V was clipped by 0 bases and J by 4 bases, with 10 bases between them. CDR1 is SGHRS, CDR2 YFSETQ, per germline. The CDR3 has 14 amino acids. The DNA of the CDR3 is TGCGCCAGCAGCTTGGAGGGGTTAAGAGAGACCCAGTACTTC. It specifies CASSLEGLRETQYF. The full variable domain, its missing parts supplied by reference TRBV5-1 and TRBJ2-5, is KAGVTQTPRYLIKTRGQQVTLSCSPISGHRSVSWYQQTPGQGLQFLFEYFSETQRNKGNFPGRFSGRQFSNSRSEMNVSTLELGDSALYLCASSLEGLRETQYFGPGTRLLVL.

This clone was observed at least ten times. V is TRBV14 and J is TRBJ1-6; perhaps TRBD1 as D (6 bases). The V end lost 6 bases, the J end lost 12 bases, and 15 bases lay between the germline ends. CDR1 is SGHDN and CDR2 is FVKESK in the germline V gene. The CDR3 length is 13 residues. The CDR3 bases are TGTGCCAGCAGATCAGGGGCTGTTAGACCCCTCCACTTT. Translation: CASRSGAVRPLHF.

The genes are TRBV6-2 or TRBV6-3 and TRBJ2-5; 12 bases are a match to TRBD2. The CDR3 is made up of 22 amino acids. Germline V gene sequence: CDR1 MNHEY, CDR2 SVGEGT. V lost 6 bases to trimming and J lost 0 bases; unmatched junction nucleotides: 23. The CDR3 DNA sequence: TGTGCCAGCAGCCGCCGGGGGACACTAGCGGGGGGCCTCCGGGGGTACCAAGAGACCCAGTACTTC. This translates into CASSRRGTLAGGLRGYQETQYF.

The chain joins TRBV28 to TRBJ1-3; no clear D gene. Germline V gene sequence: CDR1 MDHEN, CDR2 SYDVKM. The germline V and J ends were trimmed by 7 bases and 4 bases, with 2 bases remaining between them. The CDR3 runs to 10 residues. The CDR3 bases are TGTGCCAGCAACGGAAACACCATATATTTT. This sequence encodes CASNGNTIYF.

The chain links TRBV24-1 to TRBJ2-5; a weak D match, TRBD1 (6 bases). CDR3 length equals 15 residues. Germline V lookup: CDR1 KGHDR, CDR2 SFDVKD. Deletions cut 4 bases from V and 1 base from J, with 12 bases between. The CDR3 sequence: CATSEDTGTQETQYF. CDR3 nucleotides: TGTGCCACCAGTGAAGATACAGGGACCCAAGAGACCCAGTACTTC.

This chain connects TRBV5-1 to TRBJ2-2; D not certain. The CDR3 has 16 amino acids. In germline, CDR1 is SGHRS, CDR2 YFSETQ. V lost 0 bases and J 4 bases, leaving 13 bases between the germline ends. Written as DNA, the CDR3 is TGCGCCAGCAGCTTGGATATACAGATTTCCACCGGGGAGCTGTTTTTT. It encodes CASSLDIQISTGELFF.

The chain links TRBV5-1 to TRBJ1-3, with TRBD1 matching over 8 bases. V dropped 0 bases and J dropped 0; count of bases not matched to a gene: 11. The CDR3 contains 19 residues. Germline CDR1 reads SGHRS; CDR2 reads YFSETQ. CDR3 DNA: TGCGCCAGCAGCTTGGCCCCCAGGGGGCCCCCTCTCTCTGGAAACACCATATATTTT. Translating it yields CASSLAPRGPPLSGNTIYF.

The chain has TRBV19 and TRBJ1-3; 8 bases match TRBD1. Germline values: CDR1 LNHDA, CDR2 SQIVND (reference sequence). This CDR3 region has 14 residues. J lost 2 bases, V lost 4 bases, and 1 base had no gene match. CDR3 nucleotides: TGTGCCAGTAGTACGACAGGGGCTGGAAACACCATATATTTT. Its protein is CASSTTGAGNTIYF.

The genes are TRBV9 and TRBJ1-5, with a weak D call TRBD1 (5 bases). The germline CDR1 and CDR2 sequences are SGDLS and YYNGEE. With 1 base removed from V and 4 bases from J, the gap between germline ends came to 12 bases. The CDR3 covers 15 residues. The CDR3 DNA sequence: TGTGCCAGCAGCGTATCAGGGACCGAAAATCAGCCCCAGCATTTT. Amino acid sequence: CASSVSGTENQPQHF. The full variable domain, with the rest looked up from reference TRBV9 and TRBJ1-5, is DSGVTQTPKHLITATGQRVTLRCSPRSGDLSVYWYQQSLDQGLQFLIQYYNGEERAKGNILERFSAQQFPDLHSELNLSSLELGDSALYFCASSVSGTENQPQHFGDGTRLSIL.

The rearrangement links TRBV15 to TRBJ1-4; 10 nucleotides match TRBD1. Germline assignment: CDR1 LNHNV and CDR2 YYDKDF (reference sequence). This CDR3 spans 15 amino acids. Germline trimming cut 3 bases from V and 4 bases from J; bases unmatched to any gene: 2. The CDR3 nucleotides are TGTGCCACCAGCAGTGGGACAGGGGTTAATGAAAAACTGTTTTTT. Its protein product is CATSSGTGVNEKLFF.

V and J are TRBV3-1 (or the pseudogene TRBV3-2) and TRBJ2-2; possible D gene TRBD1, 6 bases. CDR3 size: 16 residues. The V end was cut by 4 bases, the J end by 3 bases, with 15 bases between. Per germline, CDR1 LGHDT and CDR2 YNNKEL (reference sequence). The CDR3: CASSLLGQGYTGELFF. DNA for the CDR3: TGTGCCAGCAGCCTGTTGGGGCAGGGGTACACCGGGGAGCTGTTTTTT.

As to this clone: Other DNA sequences in the same sample also yield this CDR3. The chain couples TRBV28 to TRBJ1-1; D is uncertain. The CDR3 runs to 11 residues. Trimming shortened V by 5 bases and J by 2 bases, and 3 bases separated the two germline ends. The germline V gene has CDR1 MDHEN and CDR2 SYDVKM. The chain's CDR3 is CASSRNTEAFF. The CDR3 DNA is TGTGCCAGCAGTCGAAACACTGAAGCTTTCTTT.

The rearrangement joins TRBV6-5 to TRBJ2-5, with D perhaps TRBD1 or TRBD2 (5 bases each). Between the trimmed V and J ends, which lost 6 bases and 5 bases, there was a span of 16 bases. CDR1 is MNHEY and CDR2 is SVGAGI in the germline V gene. CDR3 size: 14 residues. CDR3 in DNA: TGTGCCAGCAGCCCCAGGGACCGCTGGGAGACCCAGTACTTC. The encoded protein is CASSPRDRWETQYF.

In nucleotides, the CDR3 is TGTGCCAGCAGTCTTCAGAATGAGCAGTTCTTC. It translates to CASSLQNEQFF. This rearrangement joins TRBV6-2 or TRBV6-3 to TRBJ2-1, with D hard to call. V shed 5 bases and J shed 7 bases, with 6 bases lying between them. The CDR3 runs to 11 residues. CDR1 MNHEY and CDR2 SVGEGT come from the germline V gene.

The chain uses TRBV7-2 and TRBJ1-1, with D perhaps matching TRBD1 (5 bases). This CDR3 has 14 residues. The V gene lost 2 bases and the J gene lost 4 bases, with 11 bases spanning the gap. Per germline, CDR1 SGHTA and CDR2 FQGNSA. In DNA form, the CDR3 reads TGTGCCAGCAGCTTACGTATCCAGGGCACTGAAGCTTTCTTT. This translates into CASSLRIQGTEAFF.

This clone turned up a few times. This sequence joins TRBV27 and TRBJ2-3; D remains ambiguous. V lost 5 bases to trimming and J lost 1 base, with 1 base between them. CDR3 length equals 11 residues. From germline, CDR1 is MNHEY and CDR2 SMNVEV (reference sequence). CDR3 residues: CASSRTDTQYF. The CDR3 region has the DNA TGTGCCAGCAGTCGCACAGATACGCAGTATTTT.

This chain links TRBV9 with TRBJ2-6; D possibly matches TRBD1 or TRBD2 (5 bases each). Germline CDR1 SGDLS, CDR2 YYNGEE. The CDR3 is 15 amino acids. V shed 4 bases and J shed 2 bases, with 10 bases lying between them. CDR3 bases: TGTGCCAGCAGCCCGCGAGGGGCTGGGGCCAACGTCCTGACTTTC. Translation gives CASSPRGAGANVLTF.